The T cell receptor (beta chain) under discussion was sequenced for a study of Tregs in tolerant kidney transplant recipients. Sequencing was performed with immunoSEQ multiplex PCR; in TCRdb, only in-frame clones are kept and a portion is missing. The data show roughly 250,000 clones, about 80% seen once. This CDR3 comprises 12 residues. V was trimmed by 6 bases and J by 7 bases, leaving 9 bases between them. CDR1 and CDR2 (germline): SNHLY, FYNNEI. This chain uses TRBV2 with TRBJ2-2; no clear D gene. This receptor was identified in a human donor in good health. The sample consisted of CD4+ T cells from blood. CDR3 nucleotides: TGTGCCAGCAGCGAGCTAGACGGGGAGCTGTTTTTT. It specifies CASSELDGELFF.